This TCR beta chain was found in a study of PD-1 blockade in classical Hodgkin lymphoma. Each of the patients experienced relapse following autologous stem cell transplantation, and their brentuximab vedotin exposure differed. CDR1 and CDR2 from the germline V gene are MNHNS and SASEGT. The CDR3 totals 14 residues. Unmatched junction bases numbered 11, after V lost 6 bases and J lost 10 bases. Assay: immunoSEQ multiplex PCR; the TCRdb copy retains only in-frame clones and omits some. Found here are approximately 10,000 clones, 70% to 90% of them singletons; the top ten hold 30%. The receptor was isolated from a human donor with classical Hodgkin lymphoma. The chain employs TRBV6-1 and TRBJ1-4, with 7 bases aligning to TRBD1. Sequencing used peripheral blood mononuclear cells (PBMCs), obtained at baseline. DNA for the CDR3: TGTGCCAGCAGCAACCGGGACAGCGCGGGAAAACTGTTTTTT. This gives the protein CASSNRDSAGKLFF.